Here is one T cell receptor beta chain with its context. Antigen specificity is unknown. This record comes from a study of Tregs in tolerant kidney transplant recipients. Study findings and constraints: No direct test of biological reproducibility was done here. Changing PCR primers prevented nucleotide comparison between some patients' samples. The small number of patients limits these findings pending further validation.

CFSE-labeled recipient PBMCs were cultured approximately 6 days with irradiated graft donor PBMCs, then FACS-sorted. Germline assignment: CDR1 SGHAT and CDR2 FQNNGV. The V segment lost 5 bases and the J segment 5 bases; nucleotides outside the gene matches: 8. The CDR3 is 15 residues long. Sequenced by immunoSEQ multiplex PCR; TCRdb stores in-frame clones only, minus some. The repertoire holds 15,000 to 17,000 clones, with around 53% as singletons. V and J are TRBV11-2 and TRBJ2-2, with 7 bases identical to TRBD2. The clonotype originates from a human patient who received a combined kidney and bone marrow transplant. The material was CD4+ T cells from blood cultured with allogeneic cells, obtained before the transplant. For the CDR3, the DNA is TGTGCCAGCAGCCCCACAGCGGGGTATACCGGGGAGCTGTTTTTT. It specifies CASSPTAGYTGELFF.